This T cell receptor beta chain came from a study of blood T cell repertoires in COVID-19. Looking at the study overall: COVID-19 samples from acute and convalescent phases originated in the United States, Italy and Spain. PBMCs, B-cell-depleted T cells, or T cells provided the cDNA or gDNA that made up the material.

Trimming shortened V by 0 bases and J by 0 bases, and 4 bases separated the two germline ends. Looked up from germline, CDR1 is SGHDT and CDR2 is YYEEEE. The CDR3 contains 13 residues. In the original analysis: The authors estimated nucleated cell counts from reference gene primer amplification. The repertoire was sequenced with immunoSEQ multiplex PCR; TCRdb's copy has only in-frame clones and lacks some. The DNA was the basis for D and trimming; V, J and clone size are from that table. The sample holds about 20,000 clones, about nine tenths seen once. Input material: peripheral blood. This receptor was identified in a man in his 70s with active COVID-19. The chain employs TRBV5-6 and TRBJ2-7; D uncertain. The CDR3 region has the DNA TGTGCCAGCAGCTTGGTTAACTCCTACGAGCAGTACTTC. Its translation: CASSLVNSYEQYF.